Shown below are 18 T cell receptor beta chains from a single sample sequenced in a study of human T cells and chemical hapten exposure. Noted time point: pre-sensitization, week 0. The treatment is: therapeutic diphenylcyclopropenone sensitization with weekly scalp DPC. Via MiXCR, TCRdb re-called the RACE reads, giving one row per CDR3 protein. The profile shows 250,000 or so distinct CDR3 sequences, about 7.7% of them singletons. The sequenced sample was whole blood, obtained in connection with sensitization to the hapten diphenylcyclopropenone (DPC). The receptor set was obtained from a man between 18 and 35 years old with alopecia areata. Some clones in this sample may be carry-over from other donors' samples.

The rearrangement joins TRBV29-1 to TRBJ1-1; 8 bases are shared with TRBD1. CDR3 length: 13 amino acids. The J segment lost 1 base and the V segment lost 7 bases, leaving 5 bases of the junction unmatched. Germline V gene data show CDR1 as SQVTM and CDR2 as ANQGSEA. The CDR3 sequence is CSARTGWNTEAFF. The CDR3 DNA is TGCAGCGCGCGGACAGGGTGGAACACTGAAGCTTTCTTT. Full variable domain (rest looked up from reference TRBV29-1 and TRBJ1-1): SAVISQKPSRDICQRGTSLTIQCQVDSQVTMMFWYRQQPGQSLTLIATANQGSEATYESGFVIDKFPISRPNLTFSTLTVSNMSPEDSSIYLCSARTGWNTEAFFGQGTRLTVV.

This clonotype was counted between two and nine times. In DNA form, the CDR3 reads TGTGCCAGCAGGCCAACGGGGGGGCGTGGCACCGGGGAGCTGTTTTTT. Amino acids: CASRPTGGRGTGELFF. The chain joins TRBV6-2 or TRBV6-3 to TRBJ2-2, with 8 bases identical to TRBD2. The CDR3 runs to 16 residues. Looked up from germline, CDR1 is MNHEY and CDR2 is SVGEGT. V dropped 6 bases and J dropped 4; count of bases not matched to a gene: 10.

The sample holds a few counts of this clonotype. The J gene is TRBJ2-5, the V gene TRBV4-3; no firm D call. V lost 0 bases to trimming and J lost 2 bases, with 10 bases between them. Per germline, CDR1 LGHNA and CDR2 YSLEER. The CDR3 runs to 15 residues. DNA for the CDR3: TGCGCCAGCAGCCAAGATAGGGCGAGACAAGAGACCCAGTACTTC. Encoded protein: CASSQDRARQETQYF.

This clonotype has a count of ten or more. The CDR3 reads CASRRTEAFF. CDR3 sequence (DNA): TGTGCCAGCAGAAGGACAGAAGCTTTCTTT. V usage is TRBV6-6 and J usage is TRBJ1-1; tentatively, D is TRBD1 (5 bases). The CDR3 is made up of 10 amino acids. From germline, CDR1 is MNHNY and CDR2 SVGAGI (reference sequence). V lost 6 bases to trimming and J lost 8 bases, with 7 bases between them.

J is TRBJ2-5 and V is TRBV7-6, with 7 bases fitting TRBD1. V was clipped by 4 bases and J by 5 bases; unmatched bases: 10. CDR1 is SGHVS, CDR2 FNYEAQ, per germline. The CDR3 has 15 residues. The DNA of the CDR3 is TGTGCCAGCAGCTCCAGGGGGAGTTTGGTGGAGACCCAGTACTTC. This sequence encodes CASSSRGSLVETQYF.

The chain has TRBV4-3 and TRBJ1-2; D may be TRBD1 (5 bases). In germline, CDR1 is LGHNA, CDR2 YSLEER. The CDR3 is 15 residues long. The V end lost 0 bases, the J end lost 8 bases, and 16 bases lay between the germline ends. The CDR3: CASSQDLGQGGGYTF. The CDR3 DNA is TGCGCCAGCAGCCAAGATCTAGGGCAGGGAGGCGGCTACACCTTC.

This clonotype was seen a handful of times. The CDR3 protein is CASSVDPGGEQPQHF. CDR3 DNA sequence: TGTGCCAGCAGCGTAGACCCAGGGGGTGAGCAGCCCCAGCATTTT. The chain uses TRBV9 and TRBJ1-5, with 7 nucleotides matching TRBD1. Per germline, CDR1 SGDLS and CDR2 YYNGEE. CDR3 size: 15 residues. V was clipped by 0 bases and J by 7 bases; unmatched bases: 7. Full variable domain (remainder filled in from reference TRBV9 and TRBJ1-5): DSGVTQTPKHLITATGQRVTLRCSPRSGDLSVYWYQQSLDQGLQFLIQYYNGEERAKGNILERFSAQQFPDLHSELNLSSLELGDSALYFCASSVDPGGEQPQHFGDGTRLSIL.

In its sample, this clonotype was seen a few times. The chain employs TRBV19 and TRBJ1-5; D not certain. Trimming removed 6 bases from V and 0 bases from J, with 9 bases in between. This CDR3 spans 14 amino acids. Germline V lookup: CDR1 LNHDA, CDR2 SQIVND (reference sequence). The CDR3 region is CASRQEYSNQPQHF. CDR3 DNA: TGTGCCAGTAGACAAGAGTATAGCAATCAGCCCCAGCATTTT.

This clonotype appeared many times. V gene TRBV7-9 combines with J gene TRBJ2-1, with D uncertain. V lost 3 bases and J 10 bases, leaving 16 bases between the germline ends. The CDR3 length is 14 residues. Per germline, CDR1 SEHNR and CDR2 FQNEAQ (reference sequence). The CDR3 protein is CASSFRVLLGEQFF. For the CDR3, the DNA is TGTGCCAGCAGCTTCCGGGTTCTCCTAGGGGAGCAGTTCTTC.

This clonotype was recorded a few times. The chain links TRBV10-3 to TRBJ2-3; D is ambiguous. Germline assignment: CDR1 ENHRY and CDR2 SYGVKD. Trimming removed 7 bases at V and 10 bases at J, with 12 bases between. The CDR3 is 11 amino acids. The CDR3 DNA follows: TGTGCCATCAAGGGTAATGGTCCGCAGTATTTT. Its protein product is CAIKGNGPQYF.

This clonotype was picked up a small number of times. This chain uses TRBV7-2 with TRBJ2-4; D is possibly TRBD1 (6 bases). CDR1 and CDR2 (germline): SGHTA, FQGNSA. The CDR3 sequence is 13 residues long. Trimming removed 4 bases at V and 9 bases at J, with 13 bases between. CDR3 residues: CASSSPDSGIQYF. The CDR3 bases are TGTGCCAGCAGCTCCCCGGACAGCGGCATTCAGTACTTC.

A few counts support this clonotype. This chain connects TRBV29-1 to TRBJ1-1; D is undetermined. Germline lookup yields CDR1 SQVTM and CDR2 ANQGSEA. Trimming took 5 bases from V and 0 from J, leaving 7 bases between them. There are 12 residues in the CDR3. CDR3 loop: CSVQEVNTEAFF. The CDR3 DNA reads as TGCAGCGTTCAGGAGGTGAACACTGAAGCTTTCTTT.

This clonotype was counted between two and nine times. The chain couples TRBV11-2 to TRBJ2-7; the D is unclear. Trimming removed 2 bases at V and 2 bases at J, with 7 bases between. This CDR3 has 13 amino acids. The germline CDR1 and CDR2 sequences are SGHAT and FQNNGV. The CDR3 nucleotides read TGTGCCAGCAGCTTACGGTCCACCTACGAGCAGTACGTC. This gives the protein CASSLRSTYEQYV.

This clonotype was recorded a few times. V gene TRBV6-2 or TRBV6-3 combines with J gene TRBJ2-2, with D uncertain. The CDR3 totals 14 residues. The germline gives CDR1 MNHEY, CDR2 SVGEGT. Between the trimmed V and J ends, which lost 5 bases and 3 bases, there was a span of 10 bases. CDR3 in DNA: TGTGCCAGCAGTCCGCAACACTACACCGGGGAGCTGTTTTTT. Protein: CASSPQHYTGELFF.

This clonotype was counted a few times. The chain employs TRBV9 and TRBJ1-3, with D possibly matching TRBD1 (6 bases). Germline loops: CDR1 SGDLS, CDR2 YYNGEE. V lost 0 bases and J lost 0, with 13 bases in between. The CDR3 is 17 residues long. The CDR3 coding sequence is TGTGCCAGCAGCGTAGGGACAGACCTGTCCTCTGGAAACACCATATATTTT. Residues: CASSVGTDLSSGNTIYF.

This clonotype came up a few times. The chain carries TRBV10-2 and TRBJ1-1; TRBD1 matches at 11 bases. This CDR3 has 14 amino acids. Trimming took 0 bases from V and 12 from J; bases not matched to a gene: 6. Germline V lookup: CDR1 WSHSY, CDR2 SAAADI. CDR3 loop: CASSESGTGGLTFF. CDR3 bases: TGCGCCAGCAGTGAGTCGGGGACAGGGGGATTAACTTTCTTT.

The rearrangement links TRBV7-9 to TRBJ2-2; D remains ambiguous. This CDR3 has 17 residues. V dropped 5 bases and J dropped 2 bases, with 18 bases sitting between them. Germline CDR1 SEHNR, CDR2 FQNEAQ (reference sequence). In DNA form, the CDR3 reads TGTGCCAGCAGCGCCCCCCTGCGGCTATCCAACACCGGGGAGCTGTTTTTT. It codes for CASSAPLRLSNTGELFF.

The rearrangement uses TRBV12-3 or TRBV12-4 and TRBJ2-3; D unclear. The CDR3 consists of 13 residues. Trimming cost V 3 bases and J 5 bases, with 9 bases left between them. Here the CDR3 DNA reads TGTGCCAGCAGTTTTATTCGGAAAGATACGCAGTATTTT. Its translation: CASSFIRKDTQYF.